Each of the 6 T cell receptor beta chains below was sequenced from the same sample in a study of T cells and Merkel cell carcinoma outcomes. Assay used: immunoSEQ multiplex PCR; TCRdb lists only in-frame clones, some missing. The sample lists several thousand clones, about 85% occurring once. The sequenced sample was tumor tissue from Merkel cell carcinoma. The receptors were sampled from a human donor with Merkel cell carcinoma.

CDR3 protein: CASSTSGVKAGELFF. In DNA form, the CDR3 reads TGCGCCAGCAGCACTAGCGGGGTAAAGGCCGGGGAGCTGTTTTTT. The chain couples TRBV5-1 to TRBJ2-2, with 10 nucleotides matching TRBD2. CDR1 is SGHRS and CDR2 is YFSETQ in the germline V gene. The CDR3 runs to 15 residues. V shed 4 bases and J 6 bases; nucleotides not matched to a gene: 6.

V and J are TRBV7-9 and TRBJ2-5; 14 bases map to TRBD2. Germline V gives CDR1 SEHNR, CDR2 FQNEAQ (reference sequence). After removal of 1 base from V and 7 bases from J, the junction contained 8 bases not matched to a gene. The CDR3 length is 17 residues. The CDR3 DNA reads TGTGCCAGCAGCTTAGGGACTAGCGGGAGGACTGGAGCGACCCAGTACTTC. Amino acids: CASSLGTSGRTGATQYF.

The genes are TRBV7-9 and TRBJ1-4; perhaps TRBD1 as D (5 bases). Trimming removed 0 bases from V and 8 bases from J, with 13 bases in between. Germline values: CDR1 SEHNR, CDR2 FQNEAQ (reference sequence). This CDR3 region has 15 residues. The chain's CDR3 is CASSLAGPGSEKLFF. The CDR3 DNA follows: TGTGCCAGCAGCTTAGCTGGGCCAGGGTCGGAAAAACTGTTTTTT.

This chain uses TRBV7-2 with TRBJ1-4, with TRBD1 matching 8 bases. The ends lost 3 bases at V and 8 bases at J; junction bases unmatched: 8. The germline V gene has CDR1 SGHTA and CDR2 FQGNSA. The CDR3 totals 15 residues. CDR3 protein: CASSFLTGVGEKLFF. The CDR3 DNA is TGTGCCAGCAGCTTCCTGACAGGGGTAGGGGAAAAACTGTTTTTT.

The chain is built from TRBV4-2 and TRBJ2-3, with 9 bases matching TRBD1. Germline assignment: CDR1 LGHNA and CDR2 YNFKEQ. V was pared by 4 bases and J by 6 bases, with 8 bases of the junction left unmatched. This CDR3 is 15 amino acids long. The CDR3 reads CASSPQDRGLDTQYF. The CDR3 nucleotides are TGTGCCAGCAGCCCCCAGGACAGGGGACTGGATACGCAGTATTTT.

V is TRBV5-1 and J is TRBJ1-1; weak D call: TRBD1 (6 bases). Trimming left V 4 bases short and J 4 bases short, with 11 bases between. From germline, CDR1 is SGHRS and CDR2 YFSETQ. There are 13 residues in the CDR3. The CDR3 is CASSLTGITEAFF. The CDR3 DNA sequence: TGCGCCAGCAGCCTTACAGGGATCACTGAAGCTTTCTTT.